Below, one T cell receptor beta chain is given with its context. Its target is unknown. The sample belongs to a study of graft-versus-host responses after intestinal transplantation. Clones were read by immunoSEQ multiplex PCR, and TCRdb kept only the in-frame ones, dropping some. This table holds about 130,000 clones, 92% found once. This CDR3 has 17 residues. The V and J ends lost 5 bases and 4 bases, in that order; junction bases with no gene match: 15. Germline-derived CDR1 and CDR2 are MDHEN and SYDVKM. Sample: unstimulated CD4+ T cells sorted from spleen or lymph node cells, taken before intestinal transplant. This rearrangement joins TRBV28 to TRBJ2-5; 8 nucleotides align to TRBD2. The sequence was obtained from a human donor who received an intestinal transplant. The CDR3 bases are TGTGCCAGCAGTCCCTCCCTGGGGACTAGTCTCAGAGAGACCCAGTACTTC. It is translated as CASSPSLGTSLRETQYF.